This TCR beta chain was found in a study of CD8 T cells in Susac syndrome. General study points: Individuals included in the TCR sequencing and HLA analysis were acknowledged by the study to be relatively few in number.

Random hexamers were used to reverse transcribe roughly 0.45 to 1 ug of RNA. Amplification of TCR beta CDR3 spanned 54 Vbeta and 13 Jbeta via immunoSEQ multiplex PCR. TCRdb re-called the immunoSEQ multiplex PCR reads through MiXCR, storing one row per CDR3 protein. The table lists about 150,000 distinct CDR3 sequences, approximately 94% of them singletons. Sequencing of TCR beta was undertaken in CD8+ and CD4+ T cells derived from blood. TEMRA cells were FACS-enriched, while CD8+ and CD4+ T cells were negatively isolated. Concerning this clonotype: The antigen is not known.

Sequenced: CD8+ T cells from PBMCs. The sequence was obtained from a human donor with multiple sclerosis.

CDR3 sequence: CASSQRADRGQETQYF. In DNA form, the CDR3 reads TGTGCCAGCAGCCAACGGGCAGACCGGGGGCAAGAGACCCAGTACTTC. This rearrangement joins TRBV3-1 to TRBJ2-5, with D possibly matching TRBD2 (6 bases). Germline CDR1 and CDR2: LGHDT and YNNKEL (reference sequence). This CDR3 spans 16 amino acids. Trimming cost V 2 bases and J 2 bases, with 15 bases left between them.